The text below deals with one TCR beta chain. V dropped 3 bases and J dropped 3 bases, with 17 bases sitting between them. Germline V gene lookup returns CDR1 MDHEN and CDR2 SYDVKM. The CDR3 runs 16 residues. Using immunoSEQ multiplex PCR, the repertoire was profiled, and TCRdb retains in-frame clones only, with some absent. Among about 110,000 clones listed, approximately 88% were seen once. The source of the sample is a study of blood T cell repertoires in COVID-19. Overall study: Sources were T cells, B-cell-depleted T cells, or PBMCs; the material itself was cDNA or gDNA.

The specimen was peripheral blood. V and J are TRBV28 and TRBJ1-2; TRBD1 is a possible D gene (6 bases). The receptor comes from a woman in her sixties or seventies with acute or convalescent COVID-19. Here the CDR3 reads CASSFFGTLGHYGYTF. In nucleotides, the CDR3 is TGTGCCAGCAGTTTTTTTGGGACACTCGGCCACTATGGCTACACCTTC.